The subject of this entry is one T cell receptor (beta chain). The antigen remains unidentified. The data belong to a study of siplizumab effects on memory and regulatory T cells. Study-level findings and limits: The alloreactive clones that mapped to unstimulated subsets made up only a minor fraction. Sequences that were alloreactive and traceable to unstimulated CD4+ memory cells were significantly reduced by siplizumab. Naive T cells appeared more diverse than memory cells and seemed to be major alloresponse contributors.

The CDR3 has 12 residues. Trimming stripped 4 bases from V and 3 bases from J, with 9 bases between. Germline CDR1 SQVTM, CDR2 ANQGSEA. This table comes from immunoSEQ multiplex PCR, and its TCRdb copy is limited to in-frame clones, with some not included. The data show some 65,000 clones, around nine tenths seen once. This clonotype was sampled from a human donor in good health. This chain joins TRBV29-1 and TRBJ1-2, with D possibly being TRBD1 (6 bases). Sequencing used Tregs sorted from blood. CDR3 in DNA: TGCAGCGTTGCAGGGGAGGACTATGGCTACACCTTC. It encodes CSVAGEDYGYTF.